The 25 T cell receptor beta chains reported below all come from one sample, sequenced in a study of T cells in Graves' hyperthyroidism and ophthalmopathy. Amplified TCR beta CDR3 regions came from RNA transcripts. Primed by the HTBI set, a first-round RT-PCR was run on the TCR CDR3. TCRdb reanalysed the multiplex PCR reads using MiXCR and keeps one entry per CDR3 protein. This sample has more than 500,000 distinct CDR3 sequences, with 15% to 20% found just once. Sequenced input: blood. These receptors came from a woman in her thirties with Graves' ophthalmopathy.

This clonotype was observed at least ten times. The rearrangement links TRBV20-1 to TRBJ1-2; TRBD1 matches 7 bases. Germline-derived CDR1 and CDR2 are DFQATT and SNEGSKA (reference sequence). J gave up 6 bases and V 3 bases, and 4 bases lay outside the gene matches. The length of the CDR3 is 12 residues. Here the CDR3 DNA reads TGCAGTGCTAGGGCGACAGGGAATGGCTACACCTTC. Encoded protein: CSARATGNGYTF.

This clonotype occurred many times. This chain links TRBV3-1 with TRBJ2-5, with D perhaps matching TRBD2 (6 bases). The germline V gene encodes CDR1 LGHDT and CDR2 YNNKEL (reference sequence). Trimming removed 0 bases at V and 4 bases at J, with 24 bases between. The CDR3 spans 19 residues. The CDR3 loop reads CASSQDWRAGWGIRETQYF. The CDR3 DNA follows: TGTGCCAGCAGCCAAGATTGGAGGGCAGGATGGGGAATCAGAGAGACCCAGTACTTC.

The V and J genes are TRBV6-5 and TRBJ2-7; D is perhaps TRBD1 (6 bases). Germline V lookup: CDR1 MNHEY, CDR2 SVGAGI. Trimming took 10 bases from V and 3 from J, leaving 16 bases between them. The length of the CDR3 is 13 residues. The DNA for the CDR3 is TGTGCCACCCGGAGATCAGGGGACTACGAGCAGTACTTC. It encodes CATRRSGDYEQYF.

This clonotype showed up just a few times. V and J are TRBV4-3 and TRBJ1-1; D may be TRBD1 (6 bases). Trimming left V 0 bases short and J 5 bases short, with 10 bases between. This CDR3 has 14 amino acids. Germline CDR1 and CDR2: LGHNA and YSLEER. The DNA of the CDR3 is TGCGCCAGCAGCCAAGACGGCAGGGGAACTGAAGCTTTCTTT. Translated, it gives CASSQDGRGTEAFF.

The CDR3 sequence is CASADPTSSNTGELFF. CDR3 DNA: TGTGCCAGTGCTGACCCGACAAGCTCGAACACCGGGGAGCTGTTTTTT. This chain uses TRBV19 with TRBJ2-2; D not certain. Trimming pared 8 bases from V and 0 bases from J, leaving 16 bases between. This CDR3 comprises 16 residues. Germline lookup yields CDR1 LNHDA and CDR2 SQIVND (reference sequence).

The CDR3 sequence: CASSPFPKTGANVLTF. In nucleotides, the CDR3 is TGTGCCAGCAGCCCCTTTCCCAAAACTGGGGCCAACGTCCTGACTTTC. V and J are TRBV7-8 and TRBJ2-6; D is undetermined. Germline CDR1 is SGHVS and CDR2 is FQNEAQ. Trimming stripped 5 bases from V and 2 bases from J, with 13 bases between. The length of the CDR3 is 16 residues.

V and J are TRBV28 and TRBJ1-5, with no clear D. V lost 6 bases and J 9 bases, leaving 9 bases between the germline ends. In germline, CDR1 is MDHEN, CDR2 SYDVKM. This CDR3 is built from 11 residues. The CDR3 loop is CASSTERPQHF. For the CDR3, the DNA is TGTGCCAGCAGCACCGAGCGGCCCCAGCATTTT.

The sample holds many counts of this clonotype. The V call is TRBV2, the J call TRBJ2-1; D unresolved. V was cut by 8 bases and J by 5 bases, with 4 bases left in between. The germline CDR1 and CDR2 sequences are SNHLY and FYNNEI. The CDR3 sequence is 10 residues long. In DNA, the CDR3 is TGTGCCAGCTTTGACAATGAGCAGTTCTTC. The encoded protein is CASFDNEQFF. Based on the CDR3 plus reference TRBV2 and TRBJ2-1, the full variable domain is EPEVTQTPSHQVTQMGQEVILRCVPISNHLYFYWYRQILGQKVEFLVSFYNNEISEKSEIFDDQFSVERPDGSNFTLKIRSTKLEDSAMYFCASFDNEQFFGPGTRLTVL.

As regards this clonotype: This may come from a read error, since a much larger clone is one base off. V usage is TRBV13 and J usage is TRBJ2-7; 8 nucleotides agree with TRBD2. Germline trimming cut 5 bases from V and 7 bases from J; bases unmatched to any gene: 13. Germline V gene sequence: CDR1 PRHDT, CDR2 FYEKMQ (reference sequence). CDR3 length equals 15 residues. The CDR3 spells CASSPVSAGAGEQYF. The DNA for the CDR3 is TGTGCCAGCAGCCCTGTGTCAGCGGGGGCGGGGGAGCAGTACTTC.

This rearrangement joins TRBV20-1 to TRBJ2-7, with 9 bases that match TRBD1. The CDR3 consists of 13 residues. The trim removed 5 bases at V and 0 bases at J, leaving 2 bases unmatched. Germline V lookup: CDR1 DFQATT, CDR2 SNEGSKA (reference sequence). The DNA for the CDR3 is TGCAGTGCTCACAGGGGGCCCTCCTACGAGCAGTACTTC. The encoded protein is CSAHRGPSYEQYF.

Comments on this clonotype: This could be a read error, since a much larger clone is one nucleotide away. The rearrangement uses TRBV6-5 and TRBJ2-7, with 10 bases fitting TRBD1. Germline V lookup: CDR1 MNHEY, CDR2 SVGAGI. V shed 5 bases and J 1 base; nucleotides not matched to a gene: 8. The CDR3 has 16 residues. The CDR3, as DNA: TGTGCCAGCAGTCGAACTCGACAGGGGGCTTCCTACGAGCAGTACTTC. It yields the protein CASSRTRQGASYEQYF.

Ten or more counts support this clonotype. This sequence joins TRBV7-8 and TRBJ2-7; 9 bases match TRBD1. Germline trimming cut 1 base from V and 5 bases from J; bases unmatched to any gene: 15. CDR3 size: 18 residues. CDR1 and CDR2 from the germline V gene are SGHVS and FQNEAQ. Here the CDR3 reads CASSLVFYRGQGANEQYF. CDR3 DNA: TGTGCCAGCAGCTTAGTATTTTATAGGGGACAGGGTGCCAACGAGCAGTACTTC.

This clonotype appeared many times. This sequence joins TRBV18 and TRBJ1-5; no reliable D call. The CDR3 spans 13 residues. Germline lookup yields CDR1 KGHSH and CDR2 LQKENI. V lost 3 bases, J lost 6 bases, and 9 bases lay in between. The chain's CDR3 is CASSPDHSQPQHF. Here the CDR3 DNA reads TGTGCCAGCTCACCGGACCACAGTCAGCCCCAGCATTTT.

The chain carries TRBV10-2 and TRBJ2-7; no firm D call. Trimming took 8 bases from V and 1 from J, leaving 12 bases between them. Germline V lookup: CDR1 WSHSY, CDR2 SAAADI. The CDR3 runs 13 residues. Here the CDR3 DNA reads TGCGCCAGCGGGGAAGGATTATCCTACGAGCAGTACTTC. As protein: CASGEGLSYEQYF.

In this sample, this clonotype turned up a few times. This chain joins TRBV7-2 and TRBJ2-3; 9 nucleotides match TRBD2. The CDR3 sequence is 15 residues long. CDR1 is SGHTA and CDR2 is FQGNSA in the germline V gene. Losses at the gene ends were 5 bases for V and 4 bases for J; bases not matched to a gene: 7. The CDR3 nucleotides are TGTGCCAGCAGCATTAGCGGCGGGAGGGCAGATACGCAGTATTTT. Protein product: CASSISGGRADTQYF.

The rearrangement joins TRBV30 to TRBJ1-5, with D maybe TRBD1 (5 bases). The germline V gene encodes CDR1 GTSNPN and CDR2 SVGIG (reference sequence). The CDR3 loop spans 16 amino acids. V was pared by 2 bases and J by 7 bases, with 21 bases between. CDR3 sequence: CAWSTAGGVGTQPQHF. For the CDR3, the DNA is TGTGCCTGGAGTACCGCTGGGGGGGTGGGCACCCAGCCCCAGCATTTT.

This clonotype was observed at least ten times. This sequence joins TRBV20-1 and TRBJ2-7; D is unresolved. V lost 0 bases, J lost 3 bases, and 12 bases lay in between. Per the germline V gene, CDR1 is DFQATT and CDR2 is SNEGSKA (reference sequence). The CDR3 has 14 amino acids. The CDR3 nucleotides are TGCAGTGCTAGAGATGTCGGTTTACACTACGAGCAGTACTTC. Its translation: CSARDVGLHYEQYF.

This clonotype was seen many times. The rearrangement joins TRBV20-1 to TRBJ2-5, with D tentatively TRBD1 (6 bases). V dropped 5 bases and J dropped 2 bases, with 12 bases sitting between them. Germline CDR1 reads DFQATT; CDR2 reads SNEGSKA (reference sequence). This CDR3 has 13 amino acids. The CDR3 DNA reads TGCAGTGCTCCCGGACAGCATCAAGAGACCCAGTACTTC. The encoded protein is CSAPGQHQETQYF.

This clonotype turned up a few times. The genes are TRBV7-9 and TRBJ2-4; 8 positions agree with TRBD1. V shed 5 bases and J 1 base; nucleotides not matched to a gene: 7. Germline CDR1 reads SEHNR; CDR2 reads FQNEAQ (reference sequence). This CDR3 has 16 amino acids. DNA for the CDR3: TGTGCCAGCAGCCCGGACAGGGATTTGGCCAAAAACATTCAGTACTTC. Its translation is CASSPDRDLAKNIQYF.

The chain carries TRBV5-1 and TRBJ1-1; D not certain. CDR3 size: 15 residues. Germline V gene data show CDR1 as SGHRS and CDR2 as YFSETQ. With 0 bases removed from V and 2 bases from J, the gap between germline ends came to 11 bases. CDR3 nucleotides: TGCGCCAGCAGCTTGGCCGGGGAGTATAACACTGAAGCTTTCTTT. This codes for CASSLAGEYNTEAFF.

The rearrangement links TRBV5-6 to TRBJ2-7; no definite D call. CDR1 SGHDT and CDR2 YYEEEE come from the germline V gene. The CDR3 is 14 amino acids. With 1 base removed from V and 4 bases from J, the gap between germline ends came to 12 bases. DNA for the CDR3: TGTGCCAGCAGCTTGTTGGGCCAGCAATACGAGCAGTACTTC. It yields the protein CASSLLGQQYEQYF.

The sample holds many counts of this clonotype. The chain employs TRBV27 and TRBJ2-3; the D gene is possibly TRBD2 (6 bases). The CDR3 is 14 residues long. Looked up from germline, CDR1 is MNHEY and CDR2 is SMNVEV (reference sequence). Trimming shortened V by 5 bases and J by 0 bases, and 9 bases separated the two germline ends. The DNA of the CDR3 is TGTGCCAGCAGTGGCCGGGAGAGCACAGATACGCAGTATTTT. As protein: CASSGRESTDTQYF.

This clonotype appeared many times. This chain links TRBV7-2 with TRBJ2-4; 7 bases are a match to TRBD1. CDR3 length equals 16 residues. CDR1 SGHTA and CDR2 FQGNSA come from the germline V gene. Germline trimming cut 3 bases from V and 0 bases from J; bases unmatched to any gene: 5. In DNA form, the CDR3 reads TGTGCCAGCAGCTTTGTGACAGGGCTAGCCAAAAACATTCAGTACTTC. Amino acids: CASSFVTGLAKNIQYF.

At least ten counts were recorded for this clonotype. The rearrangement joins TRBV2 to TRBJ1-2; 9 positions match TRBD1. J was trimmed by 6 bases and V by 10 bases; bases with no gene match: 9. This CDR3 region has 13 residues. The germline V gene encodes CDR1 SNHLY and CDR2 FYNNEI. The CDR3 bases are TGTGCCAACATGACGGGGACAGGGAATGGCTACACCTTC. Amino acid sequence: CANMTGTGNGYTF.

The rearrangement joins TRBV25-1 to TRBJ2-1; 11 bases match TRBD1. Germline CDR1 is MGHDK and CDR2 is SYGVNS. Trimming cost V 1 base and J 6 bases; bases outside gene matches: 8. The CDR3 is made up of 17 amino acids. Here the CDR3 DNA reads TGTGCCAGCAGTGAATCTACCGGACAGGGGGCGGTCAATGAGCAGTTCTTC. As protein: CASSESTGQGAVNEQFF.